These 24 T cell receptor beta chains were sequenced from one sample in a study of identifying expanded T cells in peripheral blood. The data were produced by immunoSEQ multiplex PCR, yet TCRdb's version contains in-frame clones alone and is incomplete. There are just over 90,000 clones in the sample; roughly 90% occur only once, and roughly 3.8% lies in the top ten. Source material: blood. The receptors were sampled from a person aged 18 to 70 in good health.

V and J are TRBV30 and TRBJ1-3; D is possibly TRBD1 (6 bases). Germline V gene data show CDR1 as GTSNPN and CDR2 as SVGIG (reference sequence). The V end was cut by 3 bases, the J end by 9 bases, with 18 bases between. The CDR3 extends over 14 amino acids. CDR3: CAWRTGTLLSTIYF. The CDR3 nucleotides read TGTGCCTGGAGAACCGGGACATTGCTCAGCACCATATATTTT.

The rearrangement uses TRBV25-1 and TRBJ2-3; unclear D gene. The germline V gene encodes CDR1 MGHDK and CDR2 SYGVNS. V lost 5 bases to trimming and J lost 9 bases, with 15 bases between them. The CDR3 is made up of 13 amino acids. In DNA, the CDR3 is TGTGCCAGCAGTAACCTGGCCGGCGGAACGCAGTATTTT. Protein: CASSNLAGGTQYF. Based on the CDR3 plus reference TRBV25-1 and TRBJ2-3, the full variable domain is EADIYQTPRYLVIGTGKKITLECSQTMGHDKMYWYQQDPGMELHLIHYSYGVNSTEKGDLSSESTVSRIRTEHFPLTLESARPSHTSQYLCASSNLAGGTQYFGPGTRLTVL.

This clone was counted between two and nine times. Germline is not matched at one junction end, which may reflect a read error. The chain links TRBV5-1 to TRBJ1-1; tentative D call: TRBD1 (5 bases). The length of the CDR3 is 13 residues. Germline lookup yields CDR1 SGHRS and CDR2 YFSETQ. CDR3 in amino acids: CASSLEGTTKGDF. DNA for the CDR3: TGCGCCAGCAGCTTGGAAGGGACCACGAAAGGAGATTTT.

V and J are TRBV10-3 and TRBJ1-1, with a tentative D call TRBD1 (5 bases). Germline V gene lookup returns CDR1 ENHRY and CDR2 SYGVKD. V lost 6 bases and J 0 bases, leaving 11 bases between the germline ends. The CDR3 is made up of 14 amino acids. In DNA, the CDR3 is TGTGCCATCAGGAGGGGAGGTGTGAACACTGAAGCTTTCTTT. Residues: CAIRRGGVNTEAFF.

J is TRBJ2-3 and V is TRBV6-4; 7 bases are a match to TRBD2. This CDR3 has 13 amino acids. The V and J ends lost 10 bases and 3 bases, in that order; junction bases with no gene match: 7. The V gene's germline CDR1 is MRHNA and CDR2 SNTAGT. As DNA, the CDR3 is TGTGCCACCGCGGTCGGGGGGACAGATACGCAGTATTTT. Its protein is CATAVGGTDTQYF.

The genes are TRBV28 and TRBJ2-3; a weak D match, TRBD1 (6 bases). The V gene's germline CDR1 is MDHEN and CDR2 SYDVKM. The CDR3 totals 15 residues. Trimming pared 5 bases from V and 2 bases from J, leaving 14 bases between. CDR3 in amino acids: CASSLTGPFTDTQYF. CDR3 DNA sequence: TGTGCCAGCAGTCTAACAGGGCCCTTCACAGATACGCAGTATTTT.

This clone has a handful of counts. This chain uses TRBV30 with TRBJ2-6; D ambiguous. Trimming left V 1 base short and J 2 bases short, with 6 bases between. The CDR3 contains 14 residues. Germline assignment: CDR1 GTSNPN and CDR2 SVGIG (reference sequence). The CDR3 coding sequence is TGTGCCTGGAGTGGGCTGACTGGGGCCAACGTCCTGACTTTC. Protein: CAWSGLTGANVLTF.

The rearrangement uses TRBV7-6 and TRBJ2-2, with 11 bases identical to TRBD1. Looked up from germline, CDR1 is SGHVS and CDR2 is FNYEAQ. The CDR3 is 16 residues long. The ends lost 1 base at V and 7 bases at J; junction bases unmatched: 5. The CDR3 DNA reads as TGTGCCAGCAGCTTAGGGACAGGGGGCGTAGGCGGGGAGCTGTTTTTT. This sequence encodes CASSLGTGGVGGELFF.

The V and J genes are TRBV6-1 and TRBJ1-2; D may be TRBD1 (6 bases). The CDR3 spans 15 residues. The V gene lost 0 bases and the J gene lost 0 bases, with 8 bases spanning the gap. Germline V CDR1 and CDR2: MNHNS, SASEGT. In DNA, the CDR3 is TGTGCCAGCAGTGAAGCAAGGACAGCTAACTATGGCTACACCTTC. This translates into CASSEARTANYGYTF.

The rearrangement links TRBV29-1 to TRBJ1-2; D not resolved. The CDR3 loop spans 10 amino acids. V was cut by 4 bases and J by 10 bases, with 10 bases left in between. Germline CDR1 reads SQVTM; CDR2 reads ANQGSEA. The CDR3 protein is CSVVGSDYTF. DNA for the CDR3: TGCAGCGTTGTAGGATCTGACTACACCTTC.

The chain joins TRBV2 to TRBJ2-7; the D gene is possibly TRBD1 (6 bases). With 8 bases removed from V and 3 bases from J, the gap between germline ends came to 14 bases. This CDR3 is 13 amino acids long. From germline, CDR1 is SNHLY and CDR2 FYNNEI. In DNA, the CDR3 is TGTGCCAGCGCCCGGGACACTAACTACGAGCAGTACTTC. It specifies CASARDTNYEQYF.

The CDR3 DNA follows: TGCAGCGTTGAGGACAGGGGGCTAGCGGGAGGGCCCACAGATACGCAGTATTTT. This translates into CSVEDRGLAGGPTDTQYF. The chain has TRBV29-1 and TRBJ2-3; D perhaps matches TRBD2 (12 bases). V shed 3 bases and J shed 2 bases, with 24 bases lying between them. Germline CDR1 reads SQVTM; CDR2 reads ANQGSEA. The CDR3 runs to 18 residues.

V and J are TRBV7-9 and TRBJ2-2, with D tentatively TRBD1 (5 bases). In germline, CDR1 is SEHNR, CDR2 FQNEAQ (reference sequence). Trimming left V 2 bases short and J 0 bases short, with 7 bases between. The CDR3 length is 15 residues. Here the CDR3 reads CASSLQGPNTGELFF. Written as DNA, the CDR3 is TGTGCCAGCAGCTTACAGGGCCCGAACACCGGGGAGCTGTTTTTT. Based on the CDR3 plus reference TRBV7-9 and TRBJ2-2, the full variable domain is DTGVSQNPRHKITKRGQNVTFRCDPISEHNRLYWYRQTLGQGPEFLTYFQNEAQLEKSRLLSDRFSAERPKGSFSTLEIQRTEQGDSAMYLCASSLQGPNTGELFFGEGSRLTVL.

The V call is TRBV5-4, the J call TRBJ2-7; TRBD1 agrees at 8 bases. From germline, CDR1 is SGHNT and CDR2 YYREEE (reference sequence). J gave up 0 bases and V 9 bases, and 8 bases lay outside the gene matches. The CDR3 sequence is 14 residues long. The CDR3 DNA reads TGTGCCACCAGACAGGGGTCCAGCTCCTACGAGCAGTACTTC. Translating it yields CATRQGSSSYEQYF.

V usage is TRBV5-7 and J usage is TRBJ2-3; D gene unclear. TRBV5-7 is classed as an ORF, of uncertain function. The CDR3 has 14 amino acids. The V end lost 3 bases, the J end lost 3 bases, and 11 bases lay between the germline ends. The CDR3 nucleotides read TGTGCCAGCAGCTCTAGTGTAGTAACAGATACGCAGTATTTT. This sequence encodes CASSSSVVTDTQYF.

This clone was detected a few times. The chain combines TRBV9 with TRBJ2-3; D is perhaps TRBD2 (6 bases). The germline V gene has CDR1 SGDLS and CDR2 YYNGEE. V gave up 3 bases and J gave up 1 base, with 12 bases separating them. The CDR3 runs 15 residues. The CDR3 is CASSEWGEGTDTQYF. In DNA form, the CDR3 reads TGTGCCAGCAGCGAGTGGGGGGAGGGCACAGATACGCAGTATTTT. The entire variable domain, with the rest obtained from reference TRBV9 and TRBJ2-3, is as follows: DSGVTQTPKHLITATGQRVTLRCSPRSGDLSVYWYQQSLDQGLQFLIQYYNGEERAKGNILERFSAQQFPDLHSELNLSSLELGDSALYFCASSEWGEGTDTQYFGPGTRLTVL.

The chain joins TRBV6-5 to TRBJ1-5; a weak D match, TRBD1 (5 bases). The germline V gene has CDR1 MNHEY and CDR2 SVGAGI. The CDR3 runs 16 residues. V was trimmed by 4 bases and J by 0 bases, leaving 13 bases between them. The CDR3 loop reads CASSSAMGGSNQPQHF. For the CDR3, the DNA is TGTGCCAGCAGTTCCGCAATGGGGGGTAGCAATCAGCCCCAGCATTTT.

This chain connects TRBV9 to TRBJ1-1; the D is unclear. Germline CDR1 reads SGDLS; CDR2 reads YYNGEE. V gave up 4 bases and J gave up 0 bases, with 10 bases separating them. This CDR3 contains 14 residues. Here the CDR3 reads CASSPNRVNTEAFF. The CDR3 nucleotides are TGTGCCAGCAGCCCGAACAGAGTGAACACTGAAGCTTTCTTT.

The chain has TRBV27 and TRBJ2-7; 9 nucleotides line up with TRBD1. V gave up 5 bases and J gave up 3 bases; unmatched junction bases: 8. The CDR3 is 15 residues long. CDR1 MNHEY and CDR2 SMNVEV come from the germline V gene (reference sequence). The CDR3 nucleotides read TGTGCCAGCAGTCCCTCGGGACAGGGTAGCTACGAGCAGTACTTC. It yields the protein CASSPSGQGSYEQYF.

J is TRBJ1-1 and V is TRBV7-3; D uncertain. Germline V gene data show CDR1 as SGHTA and CDR2 as FQGTGA. The CDR3 sequence is 13 residues long. The V end lost 0 bases, the J end lost 7 bases, and 9 bases lay between the germline ends. This CDR3 reads CASSLTSSGEAFF. The CDR3 DNA is TGTGCCAGCAGCTTAACATCCTCAGGTGAAGCTTTCTTT.

V usage is TRBV4-2 and J usage is TRBJ1-1; TRBD1 agrees at 9 bases. The CDR3 covers 17 residues. CDR1 is LGHNA and CDR2 is YNFKEQ in the germline V gene. J lost 1 base, V lost 4 bases, and 10 bases had no gene match. CDR3 nucleotides: TGTGCCAGCAGCCCTATCGGGACAGGGCCTCAGAACACTGAAGCTTTCTTT. Amino acids: CASSPIGTGPQNTEAFF.

This chain uses TRBV9 with TRBJ2-6; D is uncertain. This CDR3 comprises 17 residues. Trimming left V 0 bases short and J 0 bases short, with 10 bases between. Germline CDR1 is SGDLS and CDR2 is YYNGEE. CDR3 sequence: CASSVEGDLSGANVLTF. CDR3 nucleotides: TGTGCCAGCAGCGTAGAAGGAGATCTCTCTGGGGCCAACGTCCTGACTTTC.

This chain links TRBV27 with TRBJ1-1; 7 nucleotides match TRBD1. V was clipped by 2 bases and J by 5 bases; unmatched bases: 14. CDR1 is MNHEY and CDR2 is SMNVEV in the germline V gene (reference sequence). The CDR3 totals 17 residues. CDR3 bases: TGTGCCAGCAGTTTAGCGCTGGGAAGACAGGGACGAACTGAAGCTTTCTTT. It specifies CASSLALGRQGRTEAFF.

The rearrangement uses TRBV5-6 and TRBJ2-3; 7 bases are a match to TRBD2. With 0 bases clipped from V and 9 bases from J, the junction kept 10 bases outside the gene matches. Germline V gene data show CDR1 as SGHDT and CDR2 as YYEEEE. The CDR3 length is 15 residues. CDR3 residues: CASSLAPTEGGTQYF. Written as DNA, the CDR3 is TGTGCCAGCAGCTTGGCCCCGACGGAGGGAGGGACGCAGTATTTT.